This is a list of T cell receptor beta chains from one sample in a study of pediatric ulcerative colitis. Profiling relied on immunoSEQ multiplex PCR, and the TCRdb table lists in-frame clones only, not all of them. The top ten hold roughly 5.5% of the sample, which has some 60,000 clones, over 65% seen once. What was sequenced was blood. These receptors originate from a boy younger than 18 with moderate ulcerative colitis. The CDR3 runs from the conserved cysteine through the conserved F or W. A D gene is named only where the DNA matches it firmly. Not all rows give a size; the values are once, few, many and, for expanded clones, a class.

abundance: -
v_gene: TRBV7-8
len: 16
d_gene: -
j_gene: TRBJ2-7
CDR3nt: TGTGCCAGCAGCTTACGACTGGAGGACACTACCTACGAGCAGTACTTC
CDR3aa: CASSLRLEDTTYEQYF

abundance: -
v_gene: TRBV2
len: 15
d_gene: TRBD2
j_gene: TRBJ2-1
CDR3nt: TGTGCCAGCAGTGAATCGGGGGGGGCACTTTCGGGAAAGTTCTTC
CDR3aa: CASSESGGALSGKFF

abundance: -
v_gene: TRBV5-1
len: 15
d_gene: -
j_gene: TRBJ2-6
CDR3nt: TGCGCCAGCAGCTTTATCGGGCAAGGGGCCAACGTCCTGACTTTC
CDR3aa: CASSFIGQGANVLTF

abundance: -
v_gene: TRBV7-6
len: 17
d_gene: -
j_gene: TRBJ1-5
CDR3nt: TGTGCCAGCAGTCAAGCCCCGGGATTCAGTAGCAATCAGCCCCAGCATTTT
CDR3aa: CASSQAPGFSSNQPQHF

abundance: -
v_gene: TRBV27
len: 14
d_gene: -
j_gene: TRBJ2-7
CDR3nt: TGTGCCAGCAGTTTATCTGACAGTTTGATGGAGCAGTACTTC
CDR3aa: CASSLSDSLMEQYF

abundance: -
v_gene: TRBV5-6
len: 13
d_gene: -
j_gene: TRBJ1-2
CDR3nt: TGTGCCAGCAGCATCGAGTGGTACTATGGCTACACCTTC
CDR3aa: CASSIEWYYGYTF

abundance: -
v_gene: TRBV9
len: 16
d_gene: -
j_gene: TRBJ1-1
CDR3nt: TGTGCCAGCAGCGTAGGAGGAGGCTATAGGAACACTGAAGCTTTCTTT
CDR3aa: CASSVGGGYRNTEAFF

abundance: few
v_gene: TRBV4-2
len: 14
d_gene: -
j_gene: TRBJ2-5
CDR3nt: TGTGCCAGCAGCCAAGATGAAACGGAAGAGACCCAGTACTTC
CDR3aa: CASSQDETEETQYF

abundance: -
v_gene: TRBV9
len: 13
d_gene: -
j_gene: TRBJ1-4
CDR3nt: TGTGCCAGCAGCGCTCAGGGGTATGAAAAACTGTTTTTT
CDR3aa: CASSAQGYEKLFF

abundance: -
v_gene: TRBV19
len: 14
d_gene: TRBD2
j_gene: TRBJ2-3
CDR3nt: TGTGCCAGTAGTTCTCGGGGGGGCCAGGATACGCAGTATTTT
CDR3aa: CASSSRGGQDTQYF

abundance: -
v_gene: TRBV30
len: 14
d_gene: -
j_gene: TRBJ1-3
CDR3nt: TGTGCCTGGGATGTTTTGGGACCTGGAAACACCATATATTTT
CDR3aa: CAWDVLGPGNTIYF

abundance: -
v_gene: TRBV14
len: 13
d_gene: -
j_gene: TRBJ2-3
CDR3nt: TGTGCCAGCAGCCAAGAGCGAAGAGCAACGCAGTATTTT
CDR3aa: CASSQERRATQYF

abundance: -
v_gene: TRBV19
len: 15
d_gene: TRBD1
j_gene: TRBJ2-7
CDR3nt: TGTGCCAGTAGTATACTACAGGGGTCCTCCTACGAGCAGTACTTC
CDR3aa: CASSILQGSSYEQYF

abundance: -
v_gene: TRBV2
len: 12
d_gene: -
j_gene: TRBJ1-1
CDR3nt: TGTGCCAGCCAAACGGCTGTGTACGAGGCTTTCTTT
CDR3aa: CASQTAVYEAFF

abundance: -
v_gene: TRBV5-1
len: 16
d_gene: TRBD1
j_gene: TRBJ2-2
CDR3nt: TGCGCCAGCAGCTTGGCAGGGACAGCGAACACCGGGGAGCTGTTTTTT
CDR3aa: CASSLAGTANTGELFF

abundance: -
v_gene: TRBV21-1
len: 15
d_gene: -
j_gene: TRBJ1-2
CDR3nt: TGTGCCAGCAGCCCGACTAGGGACAGGGGCTATGGCTACACCTTC
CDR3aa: CASSPTRDRGYGYTF

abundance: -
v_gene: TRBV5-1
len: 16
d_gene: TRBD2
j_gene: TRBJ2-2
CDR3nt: TGCGCCAGCAGCCTATCCGGACTAGCGTGGACCGGGGAGCTGTTTTTT
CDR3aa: CASSLSGLAWTGELFF

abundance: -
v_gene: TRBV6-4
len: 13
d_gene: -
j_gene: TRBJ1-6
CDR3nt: TGTGCCAGCAGTCAGACAGGAAATTCACCCCTCCACTTT
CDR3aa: CASSQTGNSPLHF

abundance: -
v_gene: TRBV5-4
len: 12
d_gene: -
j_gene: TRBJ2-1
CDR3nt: TGTGCCAGCAGCGAATACCGCGATGAGCAGTTCTTC
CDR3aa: CASSEYRDEQFF

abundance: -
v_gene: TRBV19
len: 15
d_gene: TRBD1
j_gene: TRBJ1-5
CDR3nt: TGTGCCAGTGAAAGAAGGACAGGGAGCAATCAGCCCCAGCATTTT
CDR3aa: CASERRTGSNQPQHF

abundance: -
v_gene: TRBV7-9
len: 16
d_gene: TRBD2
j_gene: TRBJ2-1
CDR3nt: TGTGCCAGCAGCTTGATTTTGAGCGGGGACTACAATGAGCAGTTCTTC
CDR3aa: CASSLILSGDYNEQFF

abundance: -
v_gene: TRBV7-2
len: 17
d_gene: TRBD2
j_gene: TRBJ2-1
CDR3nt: TGTGCCAGCAGCTTAGCGGGGGCAGCGGGAGTAACCAATGAGCAGTTCTTC
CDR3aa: CASSLAGAAGVTNEQFF

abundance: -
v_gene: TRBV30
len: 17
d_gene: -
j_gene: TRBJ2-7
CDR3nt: TGTGCCTGGAGTGCCCCCCACCTAACAGGGCTAAACTACGAGCAGTACTTC
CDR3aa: CAWSAPHLTGLNYEQYF

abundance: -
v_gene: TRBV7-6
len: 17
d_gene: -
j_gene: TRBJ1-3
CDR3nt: TGTGCCAGCAGCTTAATCCCCGGGGGCGGCTCTGGAAACACCATATATTTT
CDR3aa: CASSLIPGGGSGNTIYF

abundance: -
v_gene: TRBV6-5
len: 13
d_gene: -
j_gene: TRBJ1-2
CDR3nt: TGTGCCAGCAGTGTGAACACAGGGACTGGCTACACCTTC
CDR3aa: CASSVNTGTGYTF

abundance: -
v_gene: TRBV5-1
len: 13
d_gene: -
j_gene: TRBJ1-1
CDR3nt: TGCGCCAGCAGCTTGGAACTGAACACTGAAGCTTTCTTT
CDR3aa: CASSLELNTEAFF

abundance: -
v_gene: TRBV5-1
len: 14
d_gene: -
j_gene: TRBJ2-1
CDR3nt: TGCGCCAGCAGCTTAGCGTCCTCCTACAATGAGCAGTTCTTC
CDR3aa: CASSLASSYNEQFF

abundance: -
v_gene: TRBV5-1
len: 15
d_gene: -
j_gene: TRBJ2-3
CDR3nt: TGCGCCAGCAGCATGGAGTCCTCTCGGTCAGATACGCAGTATTTT
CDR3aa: CASSMESSRSDTQYF

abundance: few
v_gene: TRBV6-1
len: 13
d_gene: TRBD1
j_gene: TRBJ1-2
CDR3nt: TGTGCCACCTACGAGGGGGCCGGCTATGGCTACACCTTC
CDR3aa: CATYEGAGYGYTF

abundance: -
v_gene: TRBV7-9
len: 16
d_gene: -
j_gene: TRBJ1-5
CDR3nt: TGTGCCAGCAGCTTAGGAGCAGGGAATAGCAATCAGCCCCAGCATTTT
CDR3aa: CASSLGAGNSNQPQHF

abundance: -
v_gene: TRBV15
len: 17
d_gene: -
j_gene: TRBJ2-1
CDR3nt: TGTGCCACCAGCAGGACCCGACGGGCATCCACCTACAATGAGCAGTTCTTC
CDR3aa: CATSRTRRASTYNEQFF

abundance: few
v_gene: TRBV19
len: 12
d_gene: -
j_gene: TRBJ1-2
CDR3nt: TGTGCCTGTCACGGGAACTCAGGAGGCTACACCTTC
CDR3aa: CACHGNSGGYTF

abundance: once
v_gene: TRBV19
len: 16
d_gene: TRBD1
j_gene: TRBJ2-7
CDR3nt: TGTGCCAGTACCCTCTCCGGGACAGGGGGCTTTTACGAGCAGTACTTC
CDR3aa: CASTLSGTGGFYEQYF

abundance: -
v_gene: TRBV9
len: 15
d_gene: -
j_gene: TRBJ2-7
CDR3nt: TGTGCCAGCAGCGTAGAACCGACTACCTCCTACGAGCAGTACTTC
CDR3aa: CASSVEPTTSYEQYF

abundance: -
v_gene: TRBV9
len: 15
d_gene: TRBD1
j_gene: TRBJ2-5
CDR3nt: TGTGCCAGCAGCGTAGTAACAGGGGGAACGGAGACCCAGTACTTC
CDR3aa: CASSVVTGGTETQYF

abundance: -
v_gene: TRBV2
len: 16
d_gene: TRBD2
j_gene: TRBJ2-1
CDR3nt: TGTGCCAGCAGGGGAAGCGGGAGAGGGATCTACAATGAGCAGTTCTTC
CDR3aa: CASRGSGRGIYNEQFF

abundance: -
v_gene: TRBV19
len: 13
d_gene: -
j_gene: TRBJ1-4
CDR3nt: TGTGCCAGTAGTATGATAAAGTTCGAAAAACTGTTTTTT
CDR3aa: CASSMIKFEKLFF

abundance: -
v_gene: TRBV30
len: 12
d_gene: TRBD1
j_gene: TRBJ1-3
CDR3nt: TGTGCCTGGAGTGACTTGCGGACAGGAACATATTTT
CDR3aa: CAWSDLRTGTYF

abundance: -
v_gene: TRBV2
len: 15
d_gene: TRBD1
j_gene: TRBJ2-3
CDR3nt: TGTGCAATTACTCTACAGGGGGGCGGGTCGGGTACGCAGTATTTT
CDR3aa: CAITLQGGGSGTQYF

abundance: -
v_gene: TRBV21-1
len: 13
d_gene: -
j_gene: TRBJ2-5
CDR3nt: TGTGCCAGCAGCAAAGGGTGGTGGGAGACCCAGTACTTC
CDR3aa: CASSKGWWETQYF